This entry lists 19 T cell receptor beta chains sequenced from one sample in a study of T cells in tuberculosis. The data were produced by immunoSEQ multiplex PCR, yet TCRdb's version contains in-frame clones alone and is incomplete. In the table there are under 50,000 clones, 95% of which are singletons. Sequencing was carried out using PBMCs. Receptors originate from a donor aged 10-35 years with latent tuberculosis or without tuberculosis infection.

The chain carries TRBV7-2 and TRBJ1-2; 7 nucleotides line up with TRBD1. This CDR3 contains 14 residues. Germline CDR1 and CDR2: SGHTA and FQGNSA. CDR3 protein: CATSDRAELYGYTF. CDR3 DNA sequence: TGTGCGACGTCTGACAGGGCTGAACTCTATGGCTACACCTTC. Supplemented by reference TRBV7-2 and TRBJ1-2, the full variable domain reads GAGVSQSPSNKVTEKGKDVELRCDPISGHTALYWYRQSLGQGLEFLIYFQGNSAPDKSGLPSDRFSAERTGGSVSTLTIQRTQQEDSAVYLCATSDRAELYGYTFGSGTRLTVV.

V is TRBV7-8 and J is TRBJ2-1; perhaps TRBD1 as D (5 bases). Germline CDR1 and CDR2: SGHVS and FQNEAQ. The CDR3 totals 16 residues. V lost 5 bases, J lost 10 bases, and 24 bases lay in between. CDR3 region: CASSPLRVPVNNEQFF. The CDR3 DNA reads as TGTGCCAGCAGCCCACTCAGGGTCCCAGTGAATAACGAGCAGTTCTTC.

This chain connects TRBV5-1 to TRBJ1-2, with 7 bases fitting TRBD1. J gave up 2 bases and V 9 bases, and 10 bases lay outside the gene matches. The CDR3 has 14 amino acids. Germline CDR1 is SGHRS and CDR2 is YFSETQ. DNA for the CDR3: TGCGCCAACAACATCGAGGGGGCAAACTATGGCTACACCTTC. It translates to CANNIEGANYGYTF. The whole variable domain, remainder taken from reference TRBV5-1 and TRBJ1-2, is KAGVTQTPRYLIKTRGQQVTLSCSPISGHRSVSWYQQTPGQGLQFLFEYFSETQRNKGNFPGRFSGRQFSNSRSEMNVSTLELGDSALYLCANNIEGANYGYTFGSGTRLTVV.

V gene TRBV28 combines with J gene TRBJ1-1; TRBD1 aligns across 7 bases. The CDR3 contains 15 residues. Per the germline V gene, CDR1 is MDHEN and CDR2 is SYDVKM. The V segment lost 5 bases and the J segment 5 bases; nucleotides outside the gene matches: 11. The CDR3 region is CASSPGGARGTEAFF. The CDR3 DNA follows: TGTGCCAGCAGTCCTGGTGGGGCCAGGGGGACTGAAGCTTTCTTT.

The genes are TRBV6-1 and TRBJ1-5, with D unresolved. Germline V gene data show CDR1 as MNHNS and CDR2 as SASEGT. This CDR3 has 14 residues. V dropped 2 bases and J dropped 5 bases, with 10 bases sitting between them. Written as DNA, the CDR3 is TGTGCCAGCAGTGAAATACGGGGAGATCAGCCCCAGCATTTT. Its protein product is CASSEIRGDQPQHF.

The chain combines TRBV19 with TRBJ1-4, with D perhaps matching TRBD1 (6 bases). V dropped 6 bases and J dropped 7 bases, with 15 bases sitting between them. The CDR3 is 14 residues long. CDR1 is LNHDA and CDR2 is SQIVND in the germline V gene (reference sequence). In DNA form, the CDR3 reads TGTGCCAGTAGAGGGGGGGCGCCGGGTGAAAAACTGTTTTTT. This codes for CASRGGAPGEKLFF.

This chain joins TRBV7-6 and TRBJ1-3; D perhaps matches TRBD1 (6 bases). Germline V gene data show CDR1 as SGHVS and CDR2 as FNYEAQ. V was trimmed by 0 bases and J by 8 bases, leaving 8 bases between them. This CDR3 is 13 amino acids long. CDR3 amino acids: CASSLAEGDTIYF. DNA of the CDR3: TGTGCCAGCAGCTTAGCCGAGGGGGACACCATATATTTT.

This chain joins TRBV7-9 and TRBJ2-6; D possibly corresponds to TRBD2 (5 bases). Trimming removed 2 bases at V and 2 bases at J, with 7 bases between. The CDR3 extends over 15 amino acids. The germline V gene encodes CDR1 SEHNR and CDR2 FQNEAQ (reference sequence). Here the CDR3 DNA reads TGTGCCAGCAGCTTAACGGAGGCTGGGGCCAACGTCCTGACTTTC. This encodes CASSLTEAGANVLTF.

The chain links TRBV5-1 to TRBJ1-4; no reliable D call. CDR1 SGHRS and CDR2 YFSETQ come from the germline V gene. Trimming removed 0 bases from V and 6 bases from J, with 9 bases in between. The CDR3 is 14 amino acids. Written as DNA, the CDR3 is TGCGCCAGCAGCTTGGGAGGCCGGGATGAAAAACTGTTTTTT. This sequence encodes CASSLGGRDEKLFF. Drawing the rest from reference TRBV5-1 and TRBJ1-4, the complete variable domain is KAGVTQTPRYLIKTRGQQVTLSCSPISGHRSVSWYQQTPGQGLQFLFEYFSETQRNKGNFPGRFSGRQFSNSRSEMNVSTLELGDSALYLCASSLGGRDEKLFFGSGTQLSVL.

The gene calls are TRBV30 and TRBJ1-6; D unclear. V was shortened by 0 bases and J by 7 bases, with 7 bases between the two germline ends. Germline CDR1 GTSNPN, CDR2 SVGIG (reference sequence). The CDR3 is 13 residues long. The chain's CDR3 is CAWSVPANSPLHF. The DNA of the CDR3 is TGTGCCTGGAGTGTCCCAGCGAATTCACCCCTCCACTTT.

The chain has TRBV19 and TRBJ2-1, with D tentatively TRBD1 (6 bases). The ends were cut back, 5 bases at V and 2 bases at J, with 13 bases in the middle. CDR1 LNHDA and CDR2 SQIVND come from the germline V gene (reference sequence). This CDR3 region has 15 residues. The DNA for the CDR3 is TGTGCCAGTAGTTTATGGGGGCCGCCCTACAATGAGCAGTTCTTC. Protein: CASSLWGPPYNEQFF.

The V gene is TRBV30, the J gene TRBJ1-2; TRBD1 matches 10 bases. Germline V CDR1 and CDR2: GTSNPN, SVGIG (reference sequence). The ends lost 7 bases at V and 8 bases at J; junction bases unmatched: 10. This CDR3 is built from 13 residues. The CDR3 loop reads CASPPGQGIGYTF. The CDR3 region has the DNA TGTGCCTCTCCCCCGGGACAGGGGATCGGCTACACCTTC.

CDR3 coding DNA: TGTGCCAGCAGCTTGGGTCCCATGAACACTGAAGCTTTCTTT. Translating it yields CASSLGPMNTEAFF. This sequence joins TRBV5-6 and TRBJ1-1; no firm D call. CDR3 size: 14 residues. Germline V gives CDR1 SGHDT, CDR2 YYEEEE. V was trimmed by 0 bases and J by 0 bases, leaving 6 bases between them.

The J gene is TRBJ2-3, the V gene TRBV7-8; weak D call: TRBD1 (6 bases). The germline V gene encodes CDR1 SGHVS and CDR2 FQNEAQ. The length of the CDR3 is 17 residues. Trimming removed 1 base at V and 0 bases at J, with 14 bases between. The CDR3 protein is CASSLVTGTASTDTQYF. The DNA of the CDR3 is TGTGCCAGCAGCTTAGTAACAGGGACCGCGAGCACAGATACGCAGTATTTT.

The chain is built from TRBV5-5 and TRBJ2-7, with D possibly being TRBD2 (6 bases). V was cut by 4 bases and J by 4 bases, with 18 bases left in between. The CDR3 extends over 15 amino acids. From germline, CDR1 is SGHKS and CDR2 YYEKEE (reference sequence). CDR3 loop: CASSPGRGTVYEQYF. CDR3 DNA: TGTGCCAGCAGCCCCGGACGGGGGACGGTATACGAGCAGTACTTC.

CDR3 residues: CASSEGQDTGELFF. As DNA, the CDR3 is TGTGCCAGCAGTGAGGGACAGGACACCGGGGAGCTGTTTTTT. V and J are TRBV25-1 and TRBJ2-2; 8 bases agree with TRBD1. V shed 3 bases, J shed 3 bases, and the junction held 0 bases outside the gene matches. The CDR3 covers 14 residues. Looked up from germline, CDR1 is MGHDK and CDR2 is SYGVNS.

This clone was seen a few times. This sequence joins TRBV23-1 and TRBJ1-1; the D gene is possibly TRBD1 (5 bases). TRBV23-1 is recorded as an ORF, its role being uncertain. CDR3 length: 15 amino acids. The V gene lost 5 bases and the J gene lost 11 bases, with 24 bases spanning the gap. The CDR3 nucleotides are TGCGCCAGCAGTATATCAAAAGCTTCCAGGGAGGATGCTTTCTTT. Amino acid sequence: CASSISKASREDAFF.

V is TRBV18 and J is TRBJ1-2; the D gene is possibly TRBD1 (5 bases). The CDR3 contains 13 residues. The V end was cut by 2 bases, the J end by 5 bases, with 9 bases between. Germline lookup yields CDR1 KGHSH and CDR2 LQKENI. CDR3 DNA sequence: TGTGCCAGCTCACCATCGGAGGGGTATGGCTACACCTTC. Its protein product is CASSPSEGYGYTF.

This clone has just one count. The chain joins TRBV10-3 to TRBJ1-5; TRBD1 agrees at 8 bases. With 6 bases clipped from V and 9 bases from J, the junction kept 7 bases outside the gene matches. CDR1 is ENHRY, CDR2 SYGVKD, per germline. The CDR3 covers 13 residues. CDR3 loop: CAISAQTGGPQHF. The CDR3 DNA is TGTGCCATCAGCGCACAAACAGGGGGGCCCCAGCATTTT.